This T cell receptor beta chain was observed in a study of blood T cell repertoires in COVID-19. CDR3 length: 14 amino acids. V gave up 3 bases and J gave up 2 bases, with 10 bases separating them. The germline V gene encodes CDR1 SNHLY and CDR2 FYNNEI. The age range of participants was about 18 to 95 years, with residence in about two dozen US areas. TCRdb's copy holds only in-frame clones and misses some; the assay was immunoSEQ multiplex PCR. In the table there are approximately 200,000 clones, about nine tenths of which are singletons. The sequencing sample was made of PBMCs or T cells enriched from blood (not recorded which). J is TRBJ1-2 and V is TRBV2, with D tentatively TRBD1 (5 bases). The receptor was derived from a man younger than 35 with acute COVID-19. The CDR3 region has the DNA TGTGCCAGCAGTGACGGAGGGGCCAACTATGGCTACACCTTC. Translating it yields CASSDGGANYGYTF.